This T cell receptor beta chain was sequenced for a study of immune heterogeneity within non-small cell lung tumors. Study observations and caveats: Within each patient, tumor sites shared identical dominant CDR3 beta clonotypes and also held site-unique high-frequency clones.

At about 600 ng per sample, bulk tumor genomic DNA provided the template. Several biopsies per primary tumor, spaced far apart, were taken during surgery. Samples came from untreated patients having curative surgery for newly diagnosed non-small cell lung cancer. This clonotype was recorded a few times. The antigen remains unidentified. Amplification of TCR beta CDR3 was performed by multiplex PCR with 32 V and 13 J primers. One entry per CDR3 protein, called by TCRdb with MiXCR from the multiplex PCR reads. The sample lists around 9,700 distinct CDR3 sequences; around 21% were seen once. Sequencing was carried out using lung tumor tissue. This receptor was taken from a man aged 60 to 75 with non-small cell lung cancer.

The CDR3 sequence: CASSPLGETQYF. The DNA for the CDR3 is TGTGCCAGCTCACCATTGGGGGAGACCCAGTACTTC. This chain joins TRBV18 and TRBJ2-5; D gene unclear. Looked up from germline, CDR1 is KGHSH and CDR2 is LQKENI. This CDR3 contains 12 residues. Trimming stripped 2 bases from V and 5 bases from J, with 6 bases between.